This is a list of T cell receptor beta chains from one sample in a study of cytomegalovirus exposure and HLA in healthy donors. Using immunoSEQ multiplex PCR, the repertoire was profiled, and TCRdb retains in-frame clones only, with some absent. The table lists roughly 150,000 clones, 65% to 80% of them singletons. The sample consisted of PBMCs. All receptors come from a man aged 18 to 35 in good health and CMV-seropositive. The CDR3 runs from the conserved cysteine through the conserved F or W. A D gene is named only where the DNA matches it firmly. Size is stated for part of the rows, as once, few or many counts, or as a class when the clone is expanded.

TRBJ1-1 TRBV11-3 - - TGTGCCAGCAGCTTCAGGGTGGGGGACATGAACACTGAAGCTTTCTTT CASSFRVGDMNTEAFF
TRBJ1-2 TRBV7-8 TRBD1 - TGTGCCAGCAGCCCAACCACCGGACAGGGCCGGGAGTATGGCTACACCTTC CASSPTTGQGREYGYTF
TRBJ1-4 TRBV6-1 - once TGTGCCAGCAATATGGGCTTAACTAATGAAAAACTGTTTTTT CASNMGLTNEKLFF
TRBJ2-3 TRBV7-9 TRBD2 - TGTGCCAGCAGCTTTGCGGGGGAGGCGCAGTATTTT CASSFAGEAQYF
TRBJ2-1 TRBV5-4 - once TGTGCCAGCAGCTTAGGGAGTGAGCAGTTCTTC CASSLGSEQFF
TRBJ1-4 TRBV29-1 - - TGCAGCGCCCTCCCCGACTCAACTAATGAAAAACTGTTTTTT CSALPDSTNEKLFF
TRBJ1-3 TRBV7-2 - - TGTGCCAGCAGCCCGGACAACTTAAGATCTGGAAACACCATATATTTT CASSPDNLRSGNTIYF
TRBJ1-1 TRBV7-8 TRBD1 - TGTGCCAGCAGCTTAGTGGGACAGGGGACTGAAGCTTTCTTT CASSLVGQGTEAFF
TRBJ1-1 TRBV6-1 TRBD1 - TGTGCCAGCAGTGGGATGGACAGGGTGACTGAAGCTTTCTTT CASSGMDRVTEAFF
TRBJ2-1 TRBV5-4 TRBD2 few TGTGCCAGCAGCCCGGGGGTAGCGGGAGGGCCACTCAATGAGCAGTTCTTC CASSPGVAGGPLNEQFF
TRBJ1-1 TRBV5-4 - - TGTGCCAGCAGCTTGAAGGTGGGGGGGTCGGATTACACTGAAGCTTTCTTT CASSLKVGGSDYTEAFF
TRBJ1-2 TRBV6-1 - - TGTGCCAGCAGTGGTACGGGTATTGGGGGCTACACCTTC CASSGTGIGGYTF
TRBJ2-1 TRBV5-6 TRBD2 - TGTGCCAGCAGCTTGGCGGGACTAGCATCAGATGAGCAGTTCTTC CASSLAGLASDEQFF
TRBJ1-4 TRBV10-3 TRBD1 once TGTGCCATCAGTGGGACAGGGGGTGAAAAACTGTTTTTT CAISGTGGEKLFF
TRBJ1-2 TRBV27 - - TGTGCCAGCAGGCACGTGGCGGGGTTTAACTATGGCTACACCTTC CASRHVAGFNYGYTF